A selection of T cell receptor beta chains follows, all from one sample in a study of blood T cell repertoires in COVID-19. The table came from immunoSEQ multiplex PCR; TCRdb's copy has only in-frame clones and leaves some out. The sample yields over 350,000 clones, about 88% seen once. Sequenced input: PBMCs or T cells enriched from blood (not recorded which). The origin of the receptors is a woman aged 18-29 years who had recovered from COVID-19. The CDR3 runs from the conserved cysteine through the conserved F or W. A D gene is named only where the DNA matches it firmly. A row's size may be missing; if present it is once, few, many or a size class.

abundance	j_gene	v_gene	len	d_gene	CDR3aa	CDR3nt
.	TRBJ2-7	TRBV7-6	13	.	CASSLDARYEQYF	TGTGCCAGCAGCTTAGATGCCAGGTACGAGCAGTACTTC
.	TRBJ1-3	TRBV29-1	18	TRBD1	CSAQGGTGGYLSGNTIYF	TGCAGCGCTCAAGGAGGGACAGGGGGCTACCTCTCTGGAAACACCATATATTTT
.	TRBJ1-6	TRBV6-5	16	.	CASSYGQSTQPSPLHF	TGTGCCAGCAGTTACGGGCAGTCAACGCAACCTTCACCCCTCCACTTT
.	TRBJ2-7	TRBV28	12	.	CASSYTGHEQYF	TGTGCCAGCAGTTACACAGGGCATGAGCAGTACTTC
.	TRBJ1-6	TRBV7-9	17	.	CASSSPAASSYNSPLHF	TGTGCCAGCAGCTCCCCGGCGGCAAGCTCCTATAATTCACCCCTCCACTTT
.	TRBJ1-2	TRBV19	16	TRBD1	CASSARRTGENYGYTF	TGTGCCAGTAGTGCCCGCCGTACAGGGGAAAACTATGGCTACACCTTC
.	TRBJ1-2	TRBV6-5	14	TRBD1	CASRRTGSNDGYTF	TGTGCCAGCAGACGGACAGGGAGTAACGATGGCTACACCTTC
.	TRBJ2-7	TRBV5-1	17	TRBD1	CASSLHTGTGSSYEQYF	TGCGCCAGCAGCCTACATACCGGGACAGGGTCGTCCTACGAGCAGTACTTC
once	TRBJ2-5	TRBV7-9	17	TRBD2	CASSLLAGGPWRETQYF	TGTGCCAGCAGCTTACTAGCGGGGGGGCCGTGGCGGGAGACCCAGTACTTC
.	TRBJ2-3	TRBV4-2	18	.	CASSQDLGQGLGTDTQYF	TGTGCCAGCAGCCAAGATCTAGGGCAGGGGCTGGGCACAGATACGCAGTATTTT
.	TRBJ2-2	TRBV7-9	15	.	CASSLGRANTGELFF	TGTGCCAGCAGCTTGGGCAGGGCCAACACCGGGGAGCTGTTTTTT
.	TRBJ1-1	TRBV30	13	.	CAWSQLMNTEAFF	TGTGCCTGGAGCCAGTTAATGAACACTGAAGCTTTCTTT
.	TRBJ2-5	TRBV24-1	17	TRBD2	CATSDFSTSGGQETQYF	TGTGCCACCAGTGATTTTTCGACTAGCGGGGGGCAAGAGACCCAGTACTTC
.	TRBJ1-6	TRBV6-5	16	.	CASSYSGTGKGSPLHF	TGTGCCAGCAGTTACTCCGGCACAGGGAAAGGTTCACCCCTCCACTTT
.	TRBJ1-2	TRBV7-3	18	TRBD1	CASSFIRDRGRSGYGYTF	TGTGCCAGCAGCTTTATCCGGGACAGGGGGCGTTCCGGCTATGGCTACACCTTC
.	TRBJ2-7	TRBV4-1	15	.	CASSQAPAPIYEQYF	TGCGCCAGCAGCCAGGCACCTGCCCCAATATACGAGCAGTACTTC
.	TRBJ2-7	TRBV6-2/TRBV6-3	15	TRBD2	CASSSTSGVTYEQYF	TGTGCCAGCAGTTCCACTAGCGGGGTGACCTACGAGCAGTACTTC
.	TRBJ2-1	TRBV27	16	.	CASSLFQGHQDNEQFF	TGTGCCAGCAGTTTATTTCAGGGGCATCAGGACAATGAGCAGTTCTTC
.	TRBJ1-1	TRBV19	16	.	CASSIAGSSTNTEAFF	TGTGCCAGTAGTATAGCCGGGTCGTCCACGAACACTGAAGCTTTCTTT
.	TRBJ1-6	TRBV7-3	15	.	CASSQRSTGNSPLHF	TGTGCCAGCAGCCAGCGCAGTACCGGTAATTCACCCCTCCACTTT
.	TRBJ1-2	TRBV7-9	16	TRBD1	CASSSLGPQGVYGYTF	TGTGCCAGCAGCTCACTGGGCCCCCAGGGGGTCTATGGCTACACCTTC
.	TRBJ1-1	TRBV21-1	20	.	CASSTPPGRGEQDGGKEAFF	TGTGCCAGCAGCACCCCCCCGGGGCGAGGGGAACAGGACGGGGGTAAGGAAGCTTTCTTT
few	TRBJ1-2	TRBV5-1	13	TRBD1	CASSPPTGSGYTF	TGCGCCAGCAGCCCTCCGACAGGGTCTGGCTACACCTTC
.	TRBJ2-7	TRBV5-8	12	.	CASSPPSAQRYF	TGTGCCAGCAGCCCGCCTTCGGCCCAGCGGTACTTC
.	TRBJ1-5	TRBV19	15	TRBD1	CASSMTGGDNQPQHF	TGTGCCAGTAGTATGACAGGGGGGGACAATCAGCCCCAGCATTTT
.	TRBJ2-5	TRBV6-4	11	TRBD1	CATGQGETQYF	TGTGCCACGGGACAGGGAGAGACCCAGTACTTC
.	TRBJ1-6	TRBV27	15	TRBD1	CASSSGQGYNSPLHF	TGTGCCAGCAGTTCAGGACAGGGTTATAATTCACCCCTCCACTTT
.	TRBJ2-2	TRBV5-5	14	.	CASSPGLNTGELFF	TGTGCCAGCAGCCCAGGGCTTAACACCGGGGAGCTGTTTTTT
.	TRBJ1-5	TRBV27	13	.	CASGGRGDQPQHF	TGTGCCAGCGGGGGCAGGGGCGACCAGCCCCAGCATTTT
.	TRBJ2-2	TRBV5-1	16	.	CASSETGKSNTGELFF	TGCGCCAGCAGCGAAACGGGGAAATCGAACACCGGGGAGCTGTTTTTT
.	TRBJ1-3	TRBV9	15	.	CASSVSGGTGNTIYF	TGTGCCAGCAGCGTTTCCGGAGGGACTGGAAACACCATATATTTT
.	TRBJ1-4	TRBV6-1	17	.	CASSDGMTQGLNEKLFF	TGTGCCAGCAGTGACGGGATGACACAGGGCCTTAATGAAAAACTGTTTTTT
.	TRBJ1-1	TRBV12-3/TRBV12-4	11	.	CASREETEAFF	TGTGCCAGCAGGGAGGAAACTGAAGCTTTCTTT
.	TRBJ1-1	TRBV19	13	.	CASSIELFTEAFF	TGTGCCAGTAGTATCGAGTTGTTCACTGAAGCTTTCTTT
.	TRBJ1-1	TRBV25-1	10	.	CASRNTEAFF	TGTGCCAGCCGGAACACTGAAGCTTTCTTT
.	TRBJ2-1	TRBV28	15	.	CASSLLGGQENEQFF	TGTGCCAGCAGTTTATTGGGGGGTCAGGAGAATGAGCAGTTCTTC
.	TRBJ1-3	TRBV9	16	TRBD1	CASSETGQGTGNTIYF	TGTGCCAGCAGCGAAACGGGACAGGGGACTGGAAACACCATATATTTT
once	TRBJ1-1	TRBV6-5	14	TRBD1	CASSYSQGATEAFF	TGTGCCAGCAGTTACTCCCAGGGGGCAACTGAAGCTTTCTTT
.	TRBJ1-1	TRBV6-2/TRBV6-3	17	TRBD1	CASSQDRGPMKNTEAFF	TGTGCCAGCAGCCAAGACAGGGGGCCGATGAAGAACACTGAAGCTTTCTTT
.	TRBJ1-2	TRBV27	14	TRBD1	CASSLRQGSYGYTF	TGTGCCAGCAGTTTGCGACAGGGAAGCTATGGCTACACCTTC
.	TRBJ2-6	TRBV7-9	17	TRBD1	CASRTGTGGSGANVLTF	TGTGCCAGCAGAACCGGGACAGGGGGCTCTGGGGCCAACGTCCTGACTTTC
.	TRBJ2-5	TRBV11-2	15	TRBD2	CASSSRTSARETQYF	TGTGCCAGCAGCTCTCGGACTAGCGCACGGGAGACCCAGTACTTC
.	TRBJ1-1	TRBV12-3/TRBV12-4	13	.	CASSFQGFTEAFF	TGTGCCAGCAGTTTTCAGGGTTTCACTGAAGCTTTCTTT
few	TRBJ2-7	TRBV9	15	.	CASSVGGGTGYEQYF	TGTGCCAGCAGCGTAGGAGGGGGTACGGGCTACGAGCAGTACTTC
.	TRBJ2-7	TRBV9	17	TRBD2	CASSHLMGGGSSYEQYF	TGTGCCAGCAGTCATCTGATGGGCGGGGGGAGCTCCTACGAGCAGTACTTC
.	TRBJ1-1	TRBV2	11	.	CASSPYSEAFF	TGTGCCAGCAGTCCTTATAGTGAAGCTTTCTTT
.	TRBJ2-7	TRBV9	13	.	CASSVGSGSEQYF	TGTGCCAGCAGCGTAGGGTCAGGCTCCGAGCAGTACTTC
.	TRBJ1-4	TRBV7-8	15	TRBD1	CASSLVGGRDEKLFF	TGTGCCAGCAGCTTAGTAGGGGGCCGGGATGAAAAACTGTTTTTT
.	TRBJ2-2	TRBV11-2	14	.	CASSSPGDSGELFF	TGTGCCAGCAGCTCGCCGGGAGATTCCGGGGAGCTGTTTTTT
few	TRBJ2-7	TRBV4-2	19	.	CASSQDPGPRSGVPYEQYF	TGTGCCAGCAGCCAAGATCCCGGTCCCCGCTCAGGGGTTCCCTACGAGCAGTACTTC
.	TRBJ1-6	TRBV7-6	17	.	CASSSAVPQGYNSPLHF	TGTGCCAGCAGCTCCGCGGTACCTCAGGGGTATAATTCACCCCTCCACTTT
.	TRBJ2-1	TRBV5-6	12	.	CASSVSTHEQFF	TGTGCCAGCAGCGTATCTACCCATGAGCAGTTCTTC
.	TRBJ1-5	TRBV27	15	.	CASSLAYSSNQPQHF	TGTGCCAGCAGTTTAGCGTATTCCAGCAATCAGCCCCAGCATTTT
few	TRBJ1-1	TRBV3-1/TRBV3-2	14	.	CASSQEAVNTEAFF	TGTGCCAGCAGCCAAGAGGCCGTGAACACTGAAGCTTTCTTT
.	TRBJ1-5	TRBV7-7	17	TRBD1	CASSLGPGQGPYQPQHF	TGTGCTAGCAGCTTAGGCCCCGGACAGGGCCCGTATCAGCCCCAGCATTTT
.	TRBJ2-7	TRBV10-1	14	TRBD1	CASSAGRGNAEQYF	TGCGCCAGCAGTGCTGGCAGGGGGAACGCCGAGCAGTACTTC
.	TRBJ2-7	TRBV6-5	14	TRBD1	CASNRGTGSNEQYF	TGTGCCAGCAATAGGGGGACAGGGAGCAACGAGCAGTACTTC
.	TRBJ1-1	TRBV5-1	13	.	CASTLDLERGAFF	TGCGCCAGCACCTTGGACTTGGAACGGGGAGCTTTCTTT